This TCR beta chain was documented in a study of T cell responses to AZD1222 COVID-19 vaccine. Overall study findings and caveats: Dominant CD4 TCR responses targeted spike regions 160-218 and 743-854. In a largely white British group with more females than males, clonal diversity was possibly underestimated.

TCRdb keeps only in-frame clones here, not all; method: immunoSEQ multiplex PCR. The sample holds 95,000 to 100,000 clones; 88% are singletons and the top ten take about 17%. J was trimmed by 2 bases and V by 4 bases; bases with no gene match: 6. Per germline, CDR1 SGDLS and CDR2 YYNGEE. The CDR3 covers 15 residues. This clone has just a few counts. Antigen specificity is unknown. This clonotype originated in an adult who received the AZD1222 COVID-19 vaccine. This sequence joins TRBV9 and TRBJ1-1; 9 positions agree with TRBD1. Sequenced material: peripheral blood, taken 28 days after the second AZD1222 dose. CDR3 in amino acids: CASSPSGQGNTEAFF. CDR3 DNA sequence: TGTGCCAGCAGCCCCTCGGGACAGGGTAACACTGAAGCTTTCTTT.